These T cell receptor beta chains were read from a single sample in a study of T cells in Graves' hyperthyroidism and ophthalmopathy. Each CDR3 protein is one row after TCRdb ran MiXCR on the multiplex PCR reads. The data show about 290,000 distinct CDR3 sequences, 12% to 15% seen once. The material sequenced was blood. These receptors originate from a woman in her fifties or sixties with Graves' hyperthyroidism that later progressed to Graves' ophthalmopathy. The CDR3 runs from the conserved cysteine through the conserved F or W. A D gene is named only where the DNA matches it firmly. Some rows have no size entry. The others give once, few or many, or a class for an expanded clone.

j_gene	abundance	v_gene	d_gene	CDR3aa	CDR3nt
TRBJ2-7	many	TRBV20-1	.	CSAPRGEDLSDEQYF	TGCAGTGCCCCCAGGGGGGAGGATTTGAGCGACGAGCAGTACTTC
TRBJ1-4	many	TRBV30	.	CAWSYREKLFF	TGTGCCTGGAGTTATCGGGAAAAACTGTTTTTT
TRBJ1-1	many	TRBV3-1	.	CASSHHRDRSEAFF	TGTGCCAGCAGCCACCACAGGGATAGGAGTGAAGCTTTCTTT
TRBJ2-1	many	TRBV6-1	.	CASSPTRYNEQFF	TGTGCCAGCAGTCCGACTAGATACAATGAGCAGTTCTTC
TRBJ1-5	.	TRBV28	.	CASSDVYRNQPQHF	TGTGCCAGCAGTGATGTATACCGCAATCAGCCCCAGCATTTT
TRBJ1-3	few	TRBV5-6	.	CASSLEGRSSGNTIYF	TGTGCCAGCAGCTTGGAGGGGCGAAGCTCTGGAAACACCATATATTTT
TRBJ2-1	few	TRBV7-9	.	CASSLITGTEGDEQFF	TGTGCCAGCAGCTTAATAACCGGGACCGAGGGCGATGAGCAGTTCTTC
TRBJ2-7	.	TRBV20-1	.	CSATSETEEQYF	TGCAGTGCTACTAGCGAGACGGAAGAGCAGTACTTC
TRBJ1-1	many	TRBV11-2	.	CASSFLPGNTEAFF	TGTGCCAGCAGCTTTTTGCCAGGTAACACTGAAGCTTTCTTT
TRBJ2-3	.	TRBV4-1	TRBD2	CASSQPLAGGPSRSDTQYF	TGCGCCAGCAGCCAACCACTAGCGGGAGGGCCAAGTAGGTCAGATACGCAGTATTTT
TRBJ1-4	few	TRBV3-1	.	CASSPLRTAFEKLFF	TGTGCCAGCAGCCCCCTCAGGACGGCTTTCGAAAAACTGTTTTTT
TRBJ1-1	many	TRBV6-1	.	CASSARPGPRAEAFF	TGTGCCAGCAGTGCCAGGCCGGGCCCTAGGGCTGAAGCTTTCTTT
TRBJ2-1	.	TRBV5-1	TRBD2	CASSLRGGLAGSNEQFF	TGCGCCAGCAGCTTGAGAGGAGGTCTAGCGGGCTCCAATGAGCAGTTCTTC
TRBJ1-2	few	TRBV6-1	TRBD1	CASILDRGRDGYTF	TGTGCCAGCATCCTGGACAGGGGGCGCGATGGCTACACCTTC
TRBJ2-3	many	TRBV3-1	.	CASSQARAGRDTQYF	TGTGCCAGCAGCCAAGCACGGGCGGGGAGAGATACGCAGTATTTT